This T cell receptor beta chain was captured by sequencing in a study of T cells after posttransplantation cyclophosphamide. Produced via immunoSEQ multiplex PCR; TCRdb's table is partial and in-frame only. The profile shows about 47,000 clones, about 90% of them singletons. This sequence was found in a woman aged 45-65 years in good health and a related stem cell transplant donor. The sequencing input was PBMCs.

The CDR3 region has the DNA TGTGCCAGCAGCCTCTACGGGAGTGCCCACGAGCAGTACTTC. Translated: CASSLYGSAHEQYF. The chain is built from TRBV11-2 and TRBJ2-7, with TRBD2 as a possible D gene (6 bases). The CDR3 is 14 amino acids. V was trimmed by 5 bases and J by 5 bases, leaving 16 bases between them. Looked up from germline, CDR1 is SGHAT and CDR2 is FQNNGV. Complete variable domain (other parts from reference TRBV11-2 and TRBJ2-7): EAGVAQSPRYKIIEKRQSVAFWCNPISGHATLYWYQQILGQGPKLLIQFQNNGVVDDSQLPKDRFSAERLKGVDSTLKIQPAKLEDSAVYLCASSLYGSAHEQYFGPGTRLTVT.